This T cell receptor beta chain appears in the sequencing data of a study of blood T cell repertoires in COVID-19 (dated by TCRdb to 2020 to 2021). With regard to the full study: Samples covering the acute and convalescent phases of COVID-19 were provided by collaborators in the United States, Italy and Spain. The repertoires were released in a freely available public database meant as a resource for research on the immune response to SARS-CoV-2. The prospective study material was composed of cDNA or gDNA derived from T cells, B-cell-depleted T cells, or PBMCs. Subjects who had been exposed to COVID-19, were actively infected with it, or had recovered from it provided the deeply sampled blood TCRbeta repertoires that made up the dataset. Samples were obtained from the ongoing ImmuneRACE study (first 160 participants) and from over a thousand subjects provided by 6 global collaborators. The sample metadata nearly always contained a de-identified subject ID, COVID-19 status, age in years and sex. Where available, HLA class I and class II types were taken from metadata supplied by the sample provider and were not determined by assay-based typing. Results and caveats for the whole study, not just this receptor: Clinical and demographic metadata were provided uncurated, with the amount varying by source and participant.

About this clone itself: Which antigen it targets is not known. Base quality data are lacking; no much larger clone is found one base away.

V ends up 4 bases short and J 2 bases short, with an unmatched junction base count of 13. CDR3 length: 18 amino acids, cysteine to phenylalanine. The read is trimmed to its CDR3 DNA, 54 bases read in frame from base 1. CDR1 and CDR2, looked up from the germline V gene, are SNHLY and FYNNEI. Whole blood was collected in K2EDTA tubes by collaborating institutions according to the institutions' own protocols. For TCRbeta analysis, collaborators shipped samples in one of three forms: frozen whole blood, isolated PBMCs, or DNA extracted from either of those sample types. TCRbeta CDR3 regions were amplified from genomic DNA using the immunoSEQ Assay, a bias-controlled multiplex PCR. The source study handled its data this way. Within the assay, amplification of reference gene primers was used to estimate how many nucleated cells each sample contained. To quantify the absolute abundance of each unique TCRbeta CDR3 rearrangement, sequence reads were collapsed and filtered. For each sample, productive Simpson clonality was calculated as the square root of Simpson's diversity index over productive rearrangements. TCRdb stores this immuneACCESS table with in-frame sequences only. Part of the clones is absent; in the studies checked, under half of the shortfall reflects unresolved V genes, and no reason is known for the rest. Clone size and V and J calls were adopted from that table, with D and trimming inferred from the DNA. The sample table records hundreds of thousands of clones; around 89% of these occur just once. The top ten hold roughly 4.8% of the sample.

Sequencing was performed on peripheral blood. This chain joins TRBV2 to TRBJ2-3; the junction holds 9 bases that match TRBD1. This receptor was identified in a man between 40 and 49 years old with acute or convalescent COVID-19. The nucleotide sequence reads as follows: TGTGCCAGCAGTGCGGGACAGGGTTGGAATCCGGTCACAGATACGCAGTATTTT. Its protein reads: CASSAGQGWNPVTDTQYF.